This T cell receptor beta chain derives from a study of tumor-infiltrating lymphocytes in oesophageal squamous cell carcinoma. TCRdb used MiXCR to reprocess the PCR reads, holding one entry per CDR3 protein. The sample shows about 15,000 distinct CDR3 sequences, approximately 54% of them seen only once. V was cut by 5 bases and J by 5 bases, with 18 bases left in between. Germline loops: CDR1 SGHAT, CDR2 FQNNGV. This CDR3 comprises 15 residues. The genes are TRBV11-2 and TRBJ2-5, with D possibly TRBD2 on 6 matching bases. The source of this sequence is a female donor with esophageal squamous cell carcinoma. Sequencing was done on a sample of esophageal tumor tissue. CDR3 sequence reads: CASSRSTLGRETQYF. The CDR3 DNA sequence: TGTGCCAGCAGCCGCTCGACCTTAGGGAGGGAGACCCAGTACTTC.